This T cell receptor beta chain appears in the sequencing data of a study of PD-L1 blockade in urothelial cancer. The overall study: About 90% of the 29 patients were males with bladder-origin urothelial cancer. Patients had been given 0 to 3 earlier chemotherapy regimens. Analyzed time points were 3 weeks (second dose) and 6 weeks after therapy began.

A word on this clone: Antigen unknown.

Findings of the study overall: Blood clones associated with the tumor expanded more at 3 weeks in durable-benefit patients.

The repertoire was sequenced with immunoSEQ multiplex PCR; TCRdb's copy has only in-frame clones and lacks some. The table lists roughly 120,000 clones, under 95% of them singletons. The CDR3 extends over 15 amino acids. In germline, CDR1 is KGHSH, CDR2 LQKENI. V gave up 6 bases and J gave up 5 bases, with 19 bases separating them. Specified time point: peripheral blood 6 weeks after treatment start. The chain is built from TRBV18 and TRBJ2-5; maybe TRBD1 (6 bases). Sequencing was performed on PBMCs, taken around atezolizumab (anti-PD-L1) treatment. The sequence was collected from a man between 60 and 70 years old with urothelial cancer. The CDR3 spells CASSEPGHQRETQYF. DNA of the CDR3: TGTGCCAGCTCGGAACCGGGACACCAGAGGGAGACCCAGTACTTC.